These 8 T cell receptor beta chains were sequenced from one sample in a study of vaccination and CD4 T cells after COVID-19. Treatment specified: roughly 10-day PBMC culture with coronavirus spike peptide pools or control peptides (ViraFEST assay). Their antigens remain unidentified. The Oncomine TCR Beta short-read assay sequenced DNA from cultured CD4+ T cells. TCRdb called the PCR reads again in MiXCR, with one record for every CDR3 protein. Found here are some 15,000 distinct CDR3 sequences, around 45% of them singletons; the top ten hold approximately 19%. The sample was cultured CD4+ T cells from blood. These receptor sequences come from a human donor with COVID-19.

This clonotype is deemed large (0.1 to 1%). The chain joins TRBV6-5 to TRBJ1-6, with unresolved D. The V and J ends lost 2 bases and 6 bases respectively, with 8 bases between them. Germline CDR1 MNHEY, CDR2 SVGAGI. The CDR3 spans 14 residues. As DNA, the CDR3 is TGTGCCAGCAGTTACCAACAGACTAATTCACCCCTCCACTTT. Translation: CASSYQQTNSPLHF.

The V call is TRBV6-1, the J call TRBJ2-6; D remains unclear. V dropped 10 bases and J dropped 4 bases, with 14 bases sitting between them. CDR1 is MNHNS and CDR2 is SASEGT in the germline V gene. The CDR3 spans 14 residues. CDR3 DNA sequence: TGTGCCACCACCTCGCGGCGAGGGGCCAACGTCCTGACTTTC. The encoded protein is CATTSRRGANVLTF.

This clonotype has only a few counts. The chain links TRBV6-1 to TRBJ1-4, with D uncertain. The ends were cut back, 6 bases at V and 6 bases at J, with 11 bases in the middle. Germline CDR1 MNHNS, CDR2 SASEGT. The CDR3 contains 13 residues. Written as DNA, the CDR3 is TGTGCCAGCAGCGGCAGGATTTATGAAAAACTGTTTTTT. Protein product: CASSGRIYEKLFF.

The genes are TRBV12-3 or TRBV12-4 and TRBJ1-2; D not certain. Trimming cost V 2 bases and J 4 bases, with 11 bases left between them. This CDR3 contains 14 residues. CDR3 in DNA: TGTGCCAGCAGTTTAAGCGGACCAACCTATGGCTACACCTTC. Translation gives CASSLSGPTYGYTF.

This clonotype showed up just a few times. The rearrangement uses TRBV24-1 and TRBJ1-6; the D is unclear. V was pared by 3 bases and J by 5 bases, with 7 bases between. Germline V lookup: CDR1 KGHDR, CDR2 SFDVKD. The CDR3 consists of 14 residues. The DNA of the CDR3 is TGTGCCACCAGTGATCACTCGGATAATTCACCCCTCCACTTT. Translated, it gives CATSDHSDNSPLHF.

The chain has TRBV6-5 and TRBJ2-5; no clear D. Germline V gene sequence: CDR1 MNHEY, CDR2 SVGAGI. The germline V and J ends were trimmed by 0 bases and 2 bases, with 7 bases remaining between them. The CDR3 totals 14 residues. The CDR3 loop is CASSYSNRQETQYF. CDR3 coding DNA: TGTGCCAGCAGTTACTCGAACAGACAAGAGACCCAGTACTTC.

The chain couples TRBV27 to TRBJ2-3; 10 nucleotides line up with TRBD1. Looked up from germline, CDR1 is MNHEY and CDR2 is SMNVEV (reference sequence). The CDR3 loop spans 16 amino acids. With V trimmed by 0 bases and J by 8 bases, 8 bases remained unmatched. The CDR3, as DNA: TGTGCCAGCAGTTTATCTTCGACAGGGGGCGCGGTTACGCAGTATTTT. It codes for CASSLSSTGGAVTQYF.

The gene calls are TRBV11-3 and TRBJ2-1; 14 positions match TRBD2. The CDR3 is 17 amino acids. V trimming: 5 bases; J trimming: 4 bases; junction bases outside the gene matches: 7. Germline CDR1 and CDR2: SGHNT and YENEEA. The CDR3 is CASSTRLAGGTYNEQFF. The CDR3 nucleotides are TGTGCCAGCAGCACCAGACTAGCGGGGGGGACTTACAATGAGCAGTTCTTC.